This T cell receptor (beta chain) was captured in a study of blood T cells in healthy people across ages. Study observations and caveats: The fall in TCR beta diversity per million T cells was roughly linear with age. Higher diversity and more naive CD4+ cells were features of long-lived donors, compared to aged donors.

A few counts support this clonotype. The antigen remains undetermined. The use of a sample-barcoded 5' primer and a J-beta primer mix characterized a second PCR of roughly 6 to 12 cycles. TCRdb re-called the 5' RACE reads with MiXCR, one entry per CDR3 protein. Of some 1,800,000 distinct CDR3 sequences listed, more than 35% are singletons. This CDR3 region has 16 residues. CDR1 and CDR2 (germline): LGHDT, YNNKEL (reference sequence). J lost 3 bases, V lost 1 base, and 7 bases had no gene match. The specimen sequenced was blood. The rearrangement links TRBV3-1 to TRBJ1-2; 8 bases fit TRBD1. This TCR derives from a human donor in good health. The CDR3 DNA reads TGTGCCAGCAGCCAAGCCGGACAGGGAGAAGACTATGGCTACACCTTC. Translated: CASSQAGQGEDYGYTF.